Each of the 21 T cell receptor beta chains below was sequenced from the same sample in a study of OX40 agonist ivuxolimab in advanced cancers. The method was immunoSEQ multiplex PCR; TCRdb's version includes in-frame clones alone and lacks a portion of them. Altogether 40,000 to 60,000 clones are present, over 75% being singletons, with the ten largest covering over 6.5%. The input for sequencing was CD4+ or CD8+ T cells sorted from blood, taken in a trial of the OX40 agonist ivuxolimab. These TCRs come from an adult with an advanced solid tumor such as melanoma, head and neck, liver or kidney cancer.

The chain recombines TRBV7-2 with TRBJ2-5; 13 bases fit TRBD2. This CDR3 is 15 amino acids long. The V gene's germline CDR1 is SGHTA and CDR2 FQGNSA. V was clipped by 5 bases and J by 5 bases; unmatched bases: 5. CDR3 residues: CASSRLAGGGETQYF. For the CDR3, the DNA is TGTGCCAGCAGCCGACTAGCGGGAGGAGGGGAGACCCAGTACTTC.

There are a few counts of this clone. The CDR3 region is CASSPSRAGNEKLFF. The CDR3, as DNA: TGTGCCAGCAGCCCAAGCAGGGCCGGGAATGAAAAACTGTTTTTT. The chain recombines TRBV7-2 with TRBJ1-4, with a tentative D call TRBD1 (5 bases). The germline CDR1 and CDR2 sequences are SGHTA and FQGNSA. V lost 5 bases to trimming and J lost 5 bases, with 15 bases between them. The CDR3 covers 15 residues.

In its sample, this clone was seen once. The rearrangement joins TRBV11-1 to TRBJ1-2; D may be TRBD1 (6 bases). Trimming stripped 6 bases from V and 6 bases from J, with 17 bases between. This CDR3 has 14 amino acids. The germline gives CDR1 SGHAT, CDR2 FQDESV (reference sequence). The CDR3 here is CASRRSLQGNGYTF. CDR3 DNA sequence: TGTGCCAGCAGACGCAGCCTCCAGGGGAATGGCTACACCTTC.

The rearrangement uses TRBV5-1 and TRBJ2-1; no clear D. In germline, CDR1 is SGHRS, CDR2 YFSETQ. This CDR3 region has 14 residues. V lost 6 bases to trimming and J lost 10 bases, with 20 bases between them. The CDR3 nucleotides are TGCGCCAGCACCTTAGCTCTAGGGATAGGGGAGCAGTTCTTC. This translates into CASTLALGIGEQFF.

This chain joins TRBV28 and TRBJ2-2; 7 nucleotides line up with TRBD2. Germline loops: CDR1 MDHEN, CDR2 SYDVKM. J gave up 5 bases and V 8 bases, and 2 bases lay outside the gene matches. CDR3 length: 12 residues. The CDR3 protein is CASQGGTGELFF. In DNA, the CDR3 is TGTGCCAGCCAGGGAGGGACCGGGGAGCTGTTTTTT. Based on the CDR3 plus reference TRBV28 and TRBJ2-2, the full variable domain is DVKVTQSSRYLVKRTGEKVFLECVQDMDHENMFWYRQDPGLGLRLIYFSYDVKMKEKGDIPEGYSVSREKKERFSLILESASTNQTSMYLCASQGGTGELFFGEGSRLTVL.

This chain uses TRBV5-5 with TRBJ2-7, with TRBD2 matching 7 bases. The J segment lost 1 base and the V segment lost 2 bases, leaving 6 bases of the junction unmatched. There are 15 residues in the CDR3. Germline lookup yields CDR1 SGHKS and CDR2 YYEKEE (reference sequence). CDR3 DNA: TGTGCCAGCAGCTTATCGCGCGGGAGATCCTACGAGCAGTACTTC. Its translation: CASSLSRGRSYEQYF.

This chain links TRBV10-3 with TRBJ2-1; D is perhaps TRBD2 (5 bases). The germline gives CDR1 ENHRY, CDR2 SYGVKD. The CDR3 length is 16 residues. V lost 4 bases and J 4 bases, leaving 17 bases between the germline ends. CDR3 loop: CAISVWEAAMYNEQFF. As DNA, the CDR3 is TGTGCCATCAGTGTGTGGGAAGCGGCTATGTACAATGAGCAGTTCTTC.

At least ten counts were recorded for this clone. Within the sample, other DNA sequences also encode this same CDR3. The CDR3 DNA reads TGCGCCAGCAGCTTGGCCCAACAGGGAAACGAGCAGTACTTC. Protein sequence: CASSLAQQGNEQYF. The chain links TRBV5-1 to TRBJ2-7; the D gene is possibly TRBD1 (6 bases). CDR3 length: 14 amino acids. V was pared by 0 bases and J by 5 bases, with 12 bases between. Germline CDR1 and CDR2: SGHRS and YFSETQ.

J is TRBJ1-1 and V is TRBV19, with 8 bases matching TRBD1. Looked up from germline, CDR1 is LNHDA and CDR2 is SQIVND (reference sequence). The CDR3 runs 15 residues. Trimming cost V 8 bases and J 1 base; bases outside gene matches: 9. Written as DNA, the CDR3 is TGTGCCAGTCGTTTTCAGGGGGCGTGGAACACTGAAGCTTTCTTT. Translation gives CASRFQGAWNTEAFF.

The chain uses TRBV5-1 and TRBJ2-7, with D maybe TRBD2 (5 bases). V was pared by 0 bases and J by 2 bases, with 9 bases between. This CDR3 comprises 14 residues. Per the germline V gene, CDR1 is SGHRS and CDR2 is YFSETQ. The CDR3 DNA reads TGCGCCAGCAGCTTGGGGATGAGGGCCTACGAGCAGTACTTC. Protein product: CASSLGMRAYEQYF.

The chain couples TRBV4-3 to TRBJ1-4, with TRBD1 matching 8 bases. This CDR3 has 15 residues. CDR1 LGHNA and CDR2 YSLEER come from the germline V gene. V was pared by 2 bases and J by 6 bases, with 5 bases of the junction left unmatched. The CDR3 loop is CASSQHTGGDEKLFF. The CDR3 DNA sequence: TGCGCCAGCAGCCAACATACAGGGGGTGATGAAAAACTGTTTTTT.

The gene calls are TRBV6-5 and TRBJ2-7; TRBD1 agrees at 7 bases. The germline CDR1 and CDR2 sequences are MNHEY and SVGAGI. The CDR3 totals 13 residues. Trimming took 5 bases from V and 2 from J; bases not matched to a gene: 3. Written as DNA, the CDR3 is TGTGCCAGCAGTCCAGGGACAGCCTACGAGCAGTACTTC. Translation: CASSPGTAYEQYF.

The chain links TRBV30 to TRBJ2-1, with a weak D call TRBD2 (6 bases). CDR3 length: 15 amino acids. The V gene lost 0 bases and the J gene lost 2 bases, with 11 bases spanning the gap. Germline V gene data show CDR1 as GTSNPN and CDR2 as SVGIG (reference sequence). CDR3 sequence reads: CAWSVGSGAYNEQFF. In DNA form, the CDR3 reads TGTGCCTGGAGTGTAGGTAGCGGAGCCTACAATGAGCAGTTCTTC. Using reference TRBV30 and TRBJ2-1 for the parts outside the CDR3, the full variable domain is SQTIHQWPATLVQPVGSPLSLECTVEGTSNPNLYWYRQAAGRGLQLLFYSVGIGQISSEVPQNLSASRPQDRQFILSSKKLLLSDSGFYLCAWSVGSGAYNEQFFGPGTRLTVL.

This chain connects TRBV19 to TRBJ1-1, with TRBD1 as a possible D gene (5 bases). Germline CDR1 and CDR2: LNHDA and SQIVND (reference sequence). CDR3 length: 14 residues. With 7 bases removed from V and 1 base from J, the gap between germline ends came to 13 bases. The CDR3 reads CASTLRGGNTEAFF. The CDR3 nucleotides are TGTGCCAGTACCCTACGCGGGGGGAACACTGAAGCTTTCTTT. Full variable domain (rest looked up from reference TRBV19 and TRBJ1-1): DGGITQSPKYLFRKEGQNVTLSCEQNLNHDAMYWYRQDPGQGLRLIYYSQIVNDFQKGDIAEGYSVSREKKESFPLTVTSAQKNPTAFYLCASTLRGGNTEAFFGQGTRLTVV.

The chain combines TRBV28 with TRBJ2-7; 7 nucleotides align to TRBD1. The CDR3 contains 14 residues. CDR1 MDHEN and CDR2 SYDVKM come from the germline V gene. Losses at the gene ends were 6 bases for V and 0 bases for J; bases not matched to a gene: 5. CDR3 region: CASRGGGASYEQYF. In DNA, the CDR3 is TGTGCCAGCAGAGGGGGCGGAGCCTCCTACGAGCAGTACTTC.

The chain links TRBV2 to TRBJ1-6; no clear D gene. V dropped 7 bases and J dropped 10 bases, with 11 bases sitting between them. This CDR3 comprises 12 residues. From germline, CDR1 is SNHLY and CDR2 FYNNEI. The CDR3 region has the DNA TGTGCCAGCACCCTCAGTCGGTCACCCCTCCACTTT. This encodes CASTLSRSPLHF.

The chain couples TRBV21-1 to TRBJ2-7; the listed D gene, TRBD2, was not tested against the DNA. TRBV21-1 is a recognized pseudogene. CDR3 size: 16 residues. The CDR3 DNA sequence: TGTGCCAGCAGCAAAGGGACTAGCGGGACGTCCTACGAGCAGTACTTC. Translation: CASSKGTSGTSYEQYF.

The genes are TRBV5-1 and TRBJ2-5; D gene unclear. This CDR3 has 13 residues. Germline V gene lookup returns CDR1 SGHRS and CDR2 YFSETQ. Trimming removed 5 bases at V and 3 bases at J, with 11 bases between. The CDR3 nucleotides are TGCGCCAGCAGACTAAGGACGGAAGAGACCCAGTACTTC. Translation gives CASRLRTEETQYF. The whole variable domain, filled in from reference TRBV5-1 and TRBJ2-5, reads KAGVTQTPRYLIKTRGQQVTLSCSPISGHRSVSWYQQTPGQGLQFLFEYFSETQRNKGNFPGRFSGRQFSNSRSEMNVSTLELGDSALYLCASRLRTEETQYFGPGTRLLVL.

The J gene is TRBJ2-7, the V gene TRBV5-1, with a possible D match to TRBD1 (6 bases). The CDR3 is 15 residues long. Trimming shortened V by 4 bases and J by 4 bases, and 18 bases separated the two germline ends. CDR1 and CDR2 from the germline V gene are SGHRS and YFSETQ. The CDR3 sequence is CASSPGHRTIYEQYF. The CDR3 DNA sequence: TGCGCCAGCAGCCCGGGACACCGCACCATTTACGAGCAGTACTTC.

The chain links TRBV7-2 to TRBJ1-1; D is ambiguous. Germline loops: CDR1 SGHTA, CDR2 FQGNSA. The CDR3 spans 14 residues. Between the trimmed V and J ends, which lost 3 bases and 6 bases, there was a span of 14 bases. CDR3 loop: CASSFLASPPEAFF. The CDR3 DNA reads as TGTGCCAGCAGCTTTCTAGCTAGCCCCCCTGAAGCTTTCTTT.

The chain joins TRBV29-1 to TRBJ2-3; 14 bases align to TRBD2. CDR1 and CDR2 from the germline V gene are SQVTM and ANQGSEA. V lost 6 bases, J lost 4 bases, and 15 bases stayed unmatched. CDR3 length equals 18 residues. CDR3 nucleotides: TGCAGCGTATTTGGACTAGCGGGAGGTCTAAGTAACGCAGATACGCAGTATTTT. This sequence encodes CSVFGLAGGLSNADTQYF.